This record covers a single TCR beta chain. Antigen unknown. The length of the CDR3 is 15 residues. V lost 5 bases and J lost 7; bases outside the gene matches: 10. Germline lookup yields CDR1 DFQATT and CDR2 SNEGSKA (reference sequence). These data belong to a study of CD8 T cells in ankylosing spondylitis. Quantitative 5'-RACE with molecular barcodes generated TCR beta libraries. TCRdb analysed the 5' RACE reads with MiXCR anew, one entry per CDR3 protein. Of about 480,000 distinct CDR3 sequences in the sample, approximately 17% were seen once. The study's findings and limits: Disease-linked clones reportedly concentrated significantly in matched ankylosing spondylitis synovial fluid. Seemingly characteristic of ankylosing spondylitis blood was a TCR beta motif consisting of about 8 highly homologous variants. A number of the motif variants had already been described in reactive arthritis synovial fluid and blood. Disease-linked clones had a CD8+ phenotype and relatively low frequency in peripheral blood.

The sequenced sample consisted of blood, either unsorted or a sorted T cell fraction (not recorded which). The chain couples TRBV20-1 to TRBJ2-1; 11 bases agree with TRBD1. This sequence was found in a male donor with ankylosing spondylitis. The DNA of the CDR3 is TGCAGTGCTGGGGACCCGGGACAGGGGGGAAATGAGCAGTTCTTC. As protein: CSAGDPGQGGNEQFF.